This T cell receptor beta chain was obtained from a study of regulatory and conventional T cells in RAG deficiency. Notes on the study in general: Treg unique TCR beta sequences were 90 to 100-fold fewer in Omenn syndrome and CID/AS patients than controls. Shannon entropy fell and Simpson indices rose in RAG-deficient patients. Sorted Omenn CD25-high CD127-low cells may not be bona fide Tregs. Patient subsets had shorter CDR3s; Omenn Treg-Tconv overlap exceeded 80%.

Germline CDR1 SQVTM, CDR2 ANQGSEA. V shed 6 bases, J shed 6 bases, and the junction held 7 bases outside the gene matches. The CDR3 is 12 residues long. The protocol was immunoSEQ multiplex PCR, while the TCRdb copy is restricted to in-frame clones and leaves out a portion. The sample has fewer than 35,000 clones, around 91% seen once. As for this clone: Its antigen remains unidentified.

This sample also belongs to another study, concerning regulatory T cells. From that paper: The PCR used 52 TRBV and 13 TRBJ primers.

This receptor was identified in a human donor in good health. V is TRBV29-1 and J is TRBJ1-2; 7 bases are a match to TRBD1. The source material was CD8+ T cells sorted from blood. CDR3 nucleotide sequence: TGCAGCGTGGGAGGACAGGTTGATGGCTACACCTTC. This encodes CSVGGQVDGYTF.